This T cell receptor (beta chain) originates from a study of blood T cell repertoires in COVID-19. Germline values: CDR1 SGHRS, CDR2 YFSETQ. V lost 0 bases and J lost 4, with 7 bases in between. The CDR3 contains 13 residues. Profiling relied on immunoSEQ multiplex PCR, and the TCRdb table lists in-frame clones only, not all of them. Seen here are hundreds of thousands of clones, 85% to 90% observed once, and the top ten hold around 0.85%. The clonotype was recovered from a man aged 45 to 65 who had been exposed to COVID-19. Sequencing was performed on PBMCs or T cells enriched from blood (not recorded which). The chain recombines TRBV5-1 with TRBJ1-2; no clear D. CDR3 in amino acids: CASSLDNSYGYTF. CDR3 nucleotide sequence: TGCGCCAGCAGCTTGGACAATTCCTATGGCTACACCTTC.